This T cell receptor beta chain appears in the sequencing data of a study of cytomegalovirus exposure and HLA in healthy donors. Study-wide results and caveats: Listed as cytomegalovirus-associated were 150 to 200 TCR beta chains.

The primer mix had 60 Vbeta and 13 Jbeta primers. Data came from immunoSEQ multiplex PCR; TCRdb stores just in-frame clones and leaves some out. This repertoire shows 95,000 to 150,000 clones, 15% to 19% found once; its top ten account for about 2%. With respect to this clone: What it binds is not known.

The germline V and J ends were trimmed by 1 base and 7 bases, with 7 bases remaining between them. The length of the CDR3 is 12 residues. The germline CDR1 and CDR2 sequences are SEHNR and FQNEAQ (reference sequence). This sequence was found in a woman younger than 30 in good health and CMV-seronegative. Sequenced: PBMCs. This chain joins TRBV7-9 and TRBJ2-5; no clear D gene. CDR3 in amino acids: CASSLGLLTQYF. CDR3 in DNA: TGTGCCAGCAGCTTAGGCCTATTGACCCAGTACTTC.